This T cell receptor (beta chain) comes out of a study of blood T cell repertoires in COVID-19. In the authors' methods: Reference gene primer amplification gave nucleated cell count estimates. Repertoires were generated with immunoSEQ multiplex PCR, while TCRdb's copy carries only in-frame clones and drops some. V, J and clone size are taken as reported in that table, and D and trimming were inferred from the DNA itself. The sample contains over 200,000 clones, 70% to 90% of which appear only once. CDR3 size: 13 residues. Germline CDR1 SGHRS, CDR2 YFSETQ. Trimming took 7 bases from V and 7 from J; bases not matched to a gene: 8.

What was sequenced was PBMCs or T cells enriched from blood (not recorded which). This clonotype was sampled from a man aged 25 to 40 who had recovered from COVID-19. This chain joins TRBV5-1 and TRBJ1-2, with 9 positions matching TRBD1. CDR3 nucleotide sequence: TGCGCCAGCCGGGACAGGGTGGACCGTGGCTACACCTTC. This gives the protein CASRDRVDRGYTF.